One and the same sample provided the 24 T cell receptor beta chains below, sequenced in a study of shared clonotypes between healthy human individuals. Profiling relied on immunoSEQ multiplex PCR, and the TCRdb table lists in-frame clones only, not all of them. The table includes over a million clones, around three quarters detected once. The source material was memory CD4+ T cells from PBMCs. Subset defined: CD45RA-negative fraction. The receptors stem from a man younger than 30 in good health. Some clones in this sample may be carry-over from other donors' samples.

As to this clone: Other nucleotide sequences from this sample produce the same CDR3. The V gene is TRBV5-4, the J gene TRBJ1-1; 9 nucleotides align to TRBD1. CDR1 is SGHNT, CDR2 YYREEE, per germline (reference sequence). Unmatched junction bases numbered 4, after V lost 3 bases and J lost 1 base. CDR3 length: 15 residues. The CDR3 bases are TGTGCCAGCAGCTCACCGGGACAGGGGAACACTGAAGCTTTCTTT. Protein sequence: CASSSPGQGNTEAFF.

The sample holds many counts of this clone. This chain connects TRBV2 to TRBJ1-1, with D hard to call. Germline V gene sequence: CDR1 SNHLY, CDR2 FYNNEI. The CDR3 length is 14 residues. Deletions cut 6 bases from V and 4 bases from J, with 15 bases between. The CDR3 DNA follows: TGTGCCAGCAGACCGACCCTGGCCGGCACTGAAGCTTTCTTT. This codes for CASRPTLAGTEAFF.

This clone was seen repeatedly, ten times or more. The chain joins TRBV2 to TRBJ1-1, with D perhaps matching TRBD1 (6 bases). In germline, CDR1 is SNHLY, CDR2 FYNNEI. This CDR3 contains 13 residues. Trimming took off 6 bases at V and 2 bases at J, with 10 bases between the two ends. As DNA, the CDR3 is TGTGCCAGCAGACCCAGGGGAAACACTGAAGCTTTCTTT. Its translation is CASRPRGNTEAFF.

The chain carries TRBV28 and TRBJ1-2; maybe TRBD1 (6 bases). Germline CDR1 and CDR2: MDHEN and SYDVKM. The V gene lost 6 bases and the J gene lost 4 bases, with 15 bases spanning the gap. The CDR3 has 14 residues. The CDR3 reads CASSINREIYGYTF. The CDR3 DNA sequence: TGTGCCAGCAGCATCAACAGGGAAATCTATGGCTACACCTTC.

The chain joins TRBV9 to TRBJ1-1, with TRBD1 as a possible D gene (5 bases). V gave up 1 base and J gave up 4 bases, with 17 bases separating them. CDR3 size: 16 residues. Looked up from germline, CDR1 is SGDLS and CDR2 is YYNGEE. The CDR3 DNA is TGTGCCAGCAGCGTAAGCGTGGGGGGTGTCGGCACTGAAGCTTTCTTT. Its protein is CASSVSVGGVGTEAFF.

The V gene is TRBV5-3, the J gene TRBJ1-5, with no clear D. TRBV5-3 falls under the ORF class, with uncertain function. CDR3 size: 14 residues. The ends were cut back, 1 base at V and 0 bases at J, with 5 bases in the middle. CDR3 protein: CARSLRYSNQPQHF. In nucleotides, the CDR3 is TGTGCCAGAAGCTTGAGGTATAGCAATCAGCCCCAGCATTTT.

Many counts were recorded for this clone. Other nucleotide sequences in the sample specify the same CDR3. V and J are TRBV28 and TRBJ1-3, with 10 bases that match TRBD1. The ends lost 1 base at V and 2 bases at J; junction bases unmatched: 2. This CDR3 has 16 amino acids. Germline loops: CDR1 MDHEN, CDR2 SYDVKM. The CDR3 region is CASSLFGTGAGNTIYF. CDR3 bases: TGTGCCAGCAGTTTATTCGGGACAGGGGCTGGAAACACCATATATTTT.

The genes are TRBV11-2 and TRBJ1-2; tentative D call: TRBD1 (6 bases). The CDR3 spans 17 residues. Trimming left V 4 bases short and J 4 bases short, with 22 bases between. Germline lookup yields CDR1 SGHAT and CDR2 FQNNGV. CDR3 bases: TGTGCCAGCAGCTCGCTGTATGGGGGGCGAGGAAGCTATGGCTACACCTTC. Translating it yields CASSSLYGGRGSYGYTF.

CDR3 sequence reads: CASSVGRQGEGYTF. Written as DNA, the CDR3 is TGTGCCAGCAGCGTAGGTCGACAGGGGGAGGGCTACACCTTC. The V and J genes are TRBV9 and TRBJ1-2; 9 bases are a match to TRBD1. The V and J ends lost 0 bases and 8 bases, in that order; junction bases with no gene match: 5. CDR3 length: 14 residues. The germline gives CDR1 SGDLS, CDR2 YYNGEE.

The CDR3 DNA reads TGTGCCAGCAGTGCCGGGACTAGCTGGTTCTTC. Translation: CASSAGTSWFF. V usage is TRBV6-6 and J usage is TRBJ2-1; 9 bases align to TRBD2. CDR3 length: 11 amino acids. The ends lost 5 bases at V and 15 bases at J; junction bases unmatched: 5. From germline, CDR1 is MNHNY and CDR2 SVGAGI (reference sequence).

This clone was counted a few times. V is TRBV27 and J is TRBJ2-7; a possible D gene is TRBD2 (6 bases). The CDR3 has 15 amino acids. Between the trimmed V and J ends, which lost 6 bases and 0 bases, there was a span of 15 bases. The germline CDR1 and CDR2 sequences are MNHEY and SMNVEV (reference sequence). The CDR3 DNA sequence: TGTGCCAGCAGGTCATTAGGAGGGGCCTCCTACGAGCAGTACTTC. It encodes CASRSLGGASYEQYF.

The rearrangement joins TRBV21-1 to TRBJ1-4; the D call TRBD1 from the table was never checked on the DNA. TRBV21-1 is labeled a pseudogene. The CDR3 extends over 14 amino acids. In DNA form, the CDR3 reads TGTGCCAGCAGCAAGGCCCAGGGTTCGGAAAAACTGTTTTTT. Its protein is CASSKAQGSEKLFF.

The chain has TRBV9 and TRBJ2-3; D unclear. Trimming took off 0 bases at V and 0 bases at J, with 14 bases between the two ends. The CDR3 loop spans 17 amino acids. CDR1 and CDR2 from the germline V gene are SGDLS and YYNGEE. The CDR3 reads CASSVDPTWGSTDTQYF. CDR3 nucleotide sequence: TGTGCCAGCAGCGTAGATCCGACTTGGGGAAGCACAGATACGCAGTATTTT. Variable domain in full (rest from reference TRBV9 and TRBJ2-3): DSGVTQTPKHLITATGQRVTLRCSPRSGDLSVYWYQQSLDQGLQFLIQYYNGEERAKGNILERFSAQQFPDLHSELNLSSLELGDSALYFCASSVDPTWGSTDTQYFGPGTRLTVL.

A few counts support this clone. The DNA of the CDR3 is TGTGCCAGCAGAGGCCCAGTGCGGATGAACACTGAAGCTTTCTTT. Encoded protein: CASRGPVRMNTEAFF. The genes are TRBV11-2 and TRBJ1-1; no clear D. V was pared by 6 bases and J by 0 bases, with 14 bases between. The CDR3 runs to 15 residues. Germline V gene lookup returns CDR1 SGHAT and CDR2 FQNNGV.

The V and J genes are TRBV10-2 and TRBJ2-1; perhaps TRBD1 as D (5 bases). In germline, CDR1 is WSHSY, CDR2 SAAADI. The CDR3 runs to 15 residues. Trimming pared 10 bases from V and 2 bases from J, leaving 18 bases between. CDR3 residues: CATTSMGPTYNEQFF. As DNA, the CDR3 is TGCGCCACCACGAGCATGGGGCCCACCTACAATGAGCAGTTCTTC.

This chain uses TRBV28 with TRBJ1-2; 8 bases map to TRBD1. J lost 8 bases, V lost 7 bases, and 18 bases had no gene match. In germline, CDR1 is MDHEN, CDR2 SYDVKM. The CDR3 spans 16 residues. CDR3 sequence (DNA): TGTGCCAGCACCTCGGTAGGGACAGGCCCGCCGGGCGGCTACACCTTC. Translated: CASTSVGTGPPGGYTF.

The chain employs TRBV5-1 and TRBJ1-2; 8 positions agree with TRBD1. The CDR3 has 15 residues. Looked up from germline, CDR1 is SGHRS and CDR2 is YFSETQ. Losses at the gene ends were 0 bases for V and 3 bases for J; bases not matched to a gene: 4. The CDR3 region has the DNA TGCGCCAGCAGCTTGGGGACAGGGATGGACTATGGCTACACCTTC. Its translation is CASSLGTGMDYGYTF.

The CDR3 DNA follows: TGTGCCAGCAGGTGGTACTCTGCTGACGGGGAGCTGTTTTTT. This translates into CASRWYSADGELFF. The chain is built from TRBV6-1 and TRBJ2-2; D ambiguous. CDR3 size: 14 residues. Trimming stripped 6 bases from V and 7 bases from J, with 15 bases between. Germline V gene sequence: CDR1 MNHNS, CDR2 SASEGT.

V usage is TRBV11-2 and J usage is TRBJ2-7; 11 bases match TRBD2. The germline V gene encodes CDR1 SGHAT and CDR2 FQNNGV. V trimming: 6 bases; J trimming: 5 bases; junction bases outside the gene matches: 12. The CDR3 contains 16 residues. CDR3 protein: CASRKISGRAFHEQYF. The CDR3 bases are TGTGCCAGCAGAAAAATTAGCGGGAGGGCCTTCCACGAGCAGTACTTC.

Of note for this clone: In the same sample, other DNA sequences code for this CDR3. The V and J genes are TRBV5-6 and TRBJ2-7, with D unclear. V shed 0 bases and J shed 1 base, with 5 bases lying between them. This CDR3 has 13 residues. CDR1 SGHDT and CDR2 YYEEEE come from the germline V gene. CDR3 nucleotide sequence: TGTGCCAGCAGCTTGGGCGTTTCCTACGAGCAGTACTTC. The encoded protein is CASSLGVSYEQYF.

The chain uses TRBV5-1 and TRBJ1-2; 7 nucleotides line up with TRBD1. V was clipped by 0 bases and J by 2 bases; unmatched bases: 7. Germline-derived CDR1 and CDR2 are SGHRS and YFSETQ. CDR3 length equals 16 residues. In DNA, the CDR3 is TGCGCCAGCAGCTTGGACCGCCCAGGGGGGAACTATGGCTACACCTTC. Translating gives CASSLDRPGGNYGYTF.

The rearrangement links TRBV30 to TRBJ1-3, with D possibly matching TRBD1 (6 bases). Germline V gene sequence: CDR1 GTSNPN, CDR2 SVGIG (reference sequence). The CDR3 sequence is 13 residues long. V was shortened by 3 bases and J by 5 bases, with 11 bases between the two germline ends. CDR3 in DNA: TGTGCCTGGAGCATAGGGGGGAGAAACACCATATATTTT. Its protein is CAWSIGGRNTIYF.

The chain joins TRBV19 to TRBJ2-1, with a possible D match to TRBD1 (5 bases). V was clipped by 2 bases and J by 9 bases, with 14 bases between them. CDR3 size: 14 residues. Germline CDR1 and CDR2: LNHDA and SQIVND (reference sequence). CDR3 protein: CASSITSGPTEQFF. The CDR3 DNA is TGTGCCAGTAGTATAACGTCAGGGCCGACTGAGCAGTTCTTC.

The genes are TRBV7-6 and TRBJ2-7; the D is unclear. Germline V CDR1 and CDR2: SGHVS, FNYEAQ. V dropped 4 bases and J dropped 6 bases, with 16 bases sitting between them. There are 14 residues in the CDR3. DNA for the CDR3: TGTGCCAGCAGCTCCCGCGCCGCCCCTGTCGAGCAGTACTTC. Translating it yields CASSSRAAPVEQYF.